Following are 28 T cell receptor beta chains from one sample sequenced in a study of T cell clonotyping in hematopoietic cell transplantation listed by TCRdb under 2021. The sample's time point label, decoded: recipient sample about 28 days before transplant, after cytoreduction. Library preparation used the immunoSEQ multiplex PCR assay. Not all clones reach the TCRdb copy of this immuneACCESS table, which keeps in-frame sequences only. Checked studies attribute under half of the gap to unresolved V genes and leave the rest unexplained. The sample includes more than 40,000 clones, with 75% to 90% observed a single time. The ten largest clones take up 2.5% to 3.5% of the sample. The material sequenced was peripheral blood mononuclear cells, taken before stem cell transplant. All receptors come from a man in his 60s with acute myeloid leukemia. Some clones in this sample may be carry-over from other donors' samples.

The rearrangement joins TRBV5-4 to TRBJ2-1; TRBD2 might be the D (5 bases). Germline V gene lookup returns CDR1 SGHNT and CDR2 YYREEE (reference sequence). CDR3 size: 13 residues. The germline V and J ends were trimmed by 1 base and 8 bases, with 10 bases remaining between them. CDR3 bases: TGTGCCAGCAGCTTGTGGCAGAGGGATGAGCAGTTCTTC. Its translation is CASSLWQRDEQFF. Full variable domain (remainder filled in from reference TRBV5-4 and TRBJ2-1): ETGVTQSPTHLIKTRGQQVTLRCSSQSGHNTVSWYQQALGQGPQFIFQYYREEENGRGNFPPRFSGLQFPNYSSELNVNALELDDSALYLCASSLWQRDEQFFGPGTRLTVL.

The J gene is TRBJ2-7, the V gene TRBV4-3; 7 nucleotides match TRBD1. The CDR3 has 15 amino acids. Germline V gene lookup returns CDR1 LGHNA and CDR2 YSLEER. The V segment lost 4 bases and the J segment 0 bases; nucleotides outside the gene matches: 6. CDR3 protein: CASSLLTGSSYEQYF. The CDR3 region has the DNA TGCGCCAGCAGCCTATTGACAGGGAGCTCCTACGAGCAGTACTTC.

The chain joins TRBV5-1 to TRBJ2-7, with a tentative D call TRBD1 (6 bases). The V gene's germline CDR1 is SGHRS and CDR2 YFSETQ. The V gene lost 3 bases and the J gene lost 2 bases, with 12 bases spanning the gap. There are 14 residues in the CDR3. The DNA for the CDR3 is TGCGCCAGCAGCTCTCCGGGACAAGCCTACGAGCAGTACTTC. This sequence encodes CASSSPGQAYEQYF.

The chain uses TRBV19 and TRBJ1-1; D is ambiguous. CDR1 and CDR2 (germline): LNHDA, SQIVND (reference sequence). The length of the CDR3 is 18 residues. V shed 3 bases and J shed 4 bases, with 24 bases lying between them. The CDR3 DNA follows: TGTGCCAGTAGTATTCATCCGGTGAAGGGAGGTATGACCACTGAAGCTTTCTTT. It translates to CASSIHPVKGGMTTEAFF. Full variable domain (rest looked up from reference TRBV19 and TRBJ1-1): DGGITQSPKYLFRKEGQNVTLSCEQNLNHDAMYWYRQDPGQGLRLIYYSQIVNDFQKGDIAEGYSVSREKKESFPLTVTSAQKNPTAFYLCASSIHPVKGGMTTEAFFGQGTRLTVV.

V usage is TRBV7-3 and J usage is TRBJ2-5, with 10 bases lining up with TRBD2. The CDR3 loop spans 16 amino acids. CDR1 and CDR2 from the germline V gene are SGHTA and FQGTGA. Trimming at V came to 2 bases and at J to 4 bases, leaving 7 bases not matched to a gene. The CDR3 reads CASSLSQRGGGETQYF. The CDR3, as DNA: TGTGCCAGCAGCTTATCCCAGCGGGGGGGAGGAGAGACCCAGTACTTC.

The rearrangement uses TRBV7-9 and TRBJ2-5; 7 positions match TRBD2. This CDR3 is built from 15 residues. Germline lookup yields CDR1 SEHNR and CDR2 FQNEAQ (reference sequence). V lost 2 bases and J lost 2; bases outside the gene matches: 5. CDR3 protein: CASSLTRREQETQYF. The CDR3 nucleotides are TGTGCCAGCAGCTTAACACGGCGGGAGCAAGAGACCCAGTACTTC.

The V call is TRBV7-2, the J call TRBJ2-5, with D tentatively TRBD1 (5 bases). V was shortened by 1 base and J by 5 bases, with 14 bases between the two germline ends. The CDR3 consists of 15 residues. Per germline, CDR1 SGHTA and CDR2 FQGNSA. DNA of the CDR3: TGTGCCAGCAGCTTAGTGCAGGGTGGGTACGAGACCCAGTACTTC. It codes for CASSLVQGGYETQYF.

The chain employs TRBV29-1 and TRBJ1-4; the match to TRBD1 covers 10 bases. The ends lost 1 base at V and 8 bases at J; junction bases unmatched: 4. Germline lookup yields CDR1 SQVTM and CDR2 ANQGSEA. The CDR3 is 14 amino acids. The CDR3 nucleotides read TGCAGCGTTGAAGGACAGGGGGCGAGGGAAAAACTGTTTTTT. This gives the protein CSVEGQGAREKLFF.

DNA of the CDR3: TGTGCCTGCCGAACAGGGAAGCGGCGTAATTCACCCCTCCACTTT. Translation: CACRTGKRRNSPLHF. The rearrangement joins TRBV30 to TRBJ1-6, with D perhaps matching TRBD1 (6 bases). The CDR3 is 15 amino acids. The germline V gene has CDR1 GTSNPN and CDR2 SVGIG (reference sequence). The V gene lost 6 bases and the J gene lost 6 bases, with 18 bases spanning the gap. The full variable domain, rest sourced from reference TRBV30 and TRBJ1-6, is SQTIHQWPATLVQPVGSPLSLECTVEGTSNPNLYWYRQAAGRGLQLLFYSVGIGQISSEVPQNLSASRPQDRQFILSSKKLLLSDSGFYLCACRTGKRRNSPLHFGNGTRLTVT.

This clone was counted a single time. The J gene is TRBJ2-5, the V gene TRBV7-3; D tentatively reads TRBD1 or TRBD2 (5 bases each). Trimming shortened V by 2 bases and J by 6 bases, and 10 bases separated the two germline ends. Looked up from germline, CDR1 is SGHTA and CDR2 is FQGTGA. This CDR3 is 13 amino acids long. The CDR3 loop reads CASSLLRGQTQYF. The CDR3 bases are TGTGCCAGCAGCTTACTACGGGGCCAGACCCAGTACTTC.

The J gene is TRBJ2-5, the V gene TRBV7-2; D perhaps matches TRBD2 (5 bases). The CDR3 length is 13 residues. Trimming left V 5 bases short and J 5 bases short, with 12 bases between. Germline-derived CDR1 and CDR2 are SGHTA and FQGNSA. The CDR3 here is CASSLTRWETQYF. The CDR3 DNA reads TGTGCCAGCAGCCTAACTAGATGGGAGACCCAGTACTTC.

The gene calls are TRBV19 and TRBJ1-5; TRBD1 is a possible D gene (6 bases). This CDR3 has 13 amino acids. V was cut by 6 bases and J by 4 bases, with 10 bases left in between. Germline lookup yields CDR1 LNHDA and CDR2 SQIVND (reference sequence). The CDR3 bases are TGTGCCAGTAGAGGACAGTATAATCAGCCCCAGCATTTT. This translates into CASRGQYNQPQHF.

This clone was seen once. The chain links TRBV5-1 to TRBJ2-7, with 11 bases lining up with TRBD1. This CDR3 has 17 residues. The germline CDR1 and CDR2 sequences are SGHRS and YFSETQ. V was clipped by 0 bases and J by 0 bases; unmatched bases: 5. The CDR3, as DNA: TGCGCCAGCAGCTTGGCCGTAGGGACAGGGGGCTCCTACGAGCAGTACTTC. Translating gives CASSLAVGTGGSYEQYF.

CDR3 in amino acids: CASSLTESSYNEQFF. As DNA, the CDR3 is TGTGCCAGTAGCCTTACAGAAAGCTCCTACAATGAGCAGTTCTTC. V is TRBV19 and J is TRBJ2-1, with no clear D. Germline loops: CDR1 LNHDA, CDR2 SQIVND (reference sequence). This CDR3 has 15 residues. V was pared by 6 bases and J by 0 bases, with 12 bases between.

The chain uses TRBV29-1 and TRBJ1-2, with D perhaps matching TRBD1 (5 bases). The CDR3 has 12 residues. Germline-derived CDR1 and CDR2 are SQVTM and ANQGSEA. V dropped 7 bases and J dropped 8 bases, with 17 bases sitting between them. The CDR3 nucleotides read TGCAGCGCCCCGGAGGGGATGGGGGGCTACACCTTC. Translating it yields CSAPEGMGGYTF.

The chain couples TRBV7-6 to TRBJ2-1, with 10 bases aligning to TRBD1. The ends lost 4 bases at V and 6 bases at J; junction bases unmatched: 12. Germline V gene data show CDR1 as SGHVS and CDR2 as FNYEAQ. This CDR3 has 17 residues. The CDR3 nucleotides are TGTGCCAGCAGCTCCACCCGCGGGACAGGGGTGGTCAATGAGCAGTTCTTC. This gives the protein CASSSTRGTGVVNEQFF.

V usage is TRBV7-2 and J usage is TRBJ2-3; D is ambiguous. Trimming removed 1 base at V and 2 bases at J, with 13 bases between. CDR1 is SGHTA, CDR2 FQGNSA, per germline. The CDR3 totals 16 residues. The CDR3 region is CASSLGGSLITDTQYF. The CDR3 DNA reads TGTGCCAGCAGCTTAGGTGGCAGTCTTATCACAGATACGCAGTATTTT.

V gene TRBV2 combines with J gene TRBJ1-2, with D possibly being TRBD1 (5 bases). This CDR3 is 14 amino acids long. Germline V CDR1 and CDR2: SNHLY, FYNNEI. Trimming took off 8 bases at V and 3 bases at J, with 16 bases between the two ends. The CDR3 loop reads CASEDQGRDYGYTF. The CDR3 nucleotides are TGTGCCAGCGAAGACCAGGGTAGGGACTATGGCTACACCTTC.

This rearrangement joins TRBV2 to TRBJ2-7; D ambiguous. CDR1 SNHLY and CDR2 FYNNEI come from the germline V gene. V was shortened by 3 bases and J by 6 bases, with 3 bases between the two germline ends. This CDR3 spans 10 amino acids. The CDR3 reads CASSEFEQYF. CDR3 nucleotides: TGTGCCAGCAGTGAGTTCGAGCAGTACTTC.

The CDR3 bases are TGTGCCATATGGACAGGGGGCGAGTCACCCCTCCACTTT. It yields the protein CAIWTGGESPLHF. The rearrangement links TRBV10-3 to TRBJ1-6; 11 bases line up with TRBD1. Per the germline V gene, CDR1 is ENHRY and CDR2 is SYGVKD. The CDR3 runs to 13 residues. V lost 9 bases, J lost 10 bases, and 5 bases stayed unmatched.

As for this clone: One end of the junction does not line up with germline, which may come from a read error. The chain joins TRBV11-2 to TRBJ1-2; D gene uncertain. Germline CDR1 reads SGHAT; CDR2 reads FQNNGV. The CDR3 loop spans 10 amino acids. The CDR3 DNA is TGTGCCAGCAGCTTAGTCGCGGCAGACTTC. Its protein is CASSLVAADF. Full variable domain (rest looked up from reference TRBV11-2 and TRBJ1-2): EAGVAQSPRYKIIEKRQSVAFWCNPISGHATLYWYQQILGQGPKLLIQFQNNGVVDDSQLPKDRFSAERLKGVDSTLKIQPAKLEDSAVYLCASSLVAADFGSGTRLTVV.

The CDR3 DNA reads TGTGCCAGTACGAGACAGGGACTTTACGAGCAGTACTTC. This gives the protein CASTRQGLYEQYF. The chain combines TRBV28 with TRBJ2-7; TRBD1 is a possible D gene (7 bases). With 9 bases removed from V and 4 bases from J, the gap between germline ends came to 16 bases. Germline V gene lookup returns CDR1 MDHEN and CDR2 SYDVKM. The CDR3 length is 13 residues.

A few counts support this clone. The chain joins TRBV18 to TRBJ1-5; 9 positions agree with TRBD1. The germline V gene has CDR1 KGHSH and CDR2 LQKENI. The J segment lost 0 bases and the V segment lost 8 bases, leaving 11 bases of the junction unmatched. The CDR3 has 17 residues. CDR3 sequence: CASAGQGTLYSNQPQHF. The CDR3, as DNA: TGTGCCAGCGCTGGACAGGGGACGTTATATAGCAATCAGCCCCAGCATTTT.

The chain has TRBV6-1 and TRBJ1-5; weak D call: TRBD1 (5 bases). This CDR3 contains 14 residues. Trimming took off 7 bases at V and 0 bases at J, with 10 bases between the two ends. Germline CDR1 and CDR2: MNHNS and SASEGT. This CDR3 is CASTMTDSNQPQHF. The CDR3 bases are TGTGCCAGCACCATGACAGATAGCAATCAGCCCCAGCATTTT.

V gene TRBV5-1 combines with J gene TRBJ1-2, with TRBD1 matching 7 bases. Germline V lookup: CDR1 SGHRS, CDR2 YFSETQ. The CDR3 runs to 14 residues. V gave up 3 bases and J gave up 4 bases; unmatched junction bases: 6. CDR3 region: CASSWQTGSYGYTF. The CDR3 DNA follows: TGCGCCAGCAGCTGGCAGACAGGGAGCTATGGCTACACCTTC.

A single count supports this clone. The CDR3 bases are TGTGCCAGTAGTATAGGGACAGGGAGTTATGGCTACACCTTC. This encodes CASSIGTGSYGYTF. This chain links TRBV19 with TRBJ1-2, with 8 bases lining up with TRBD1. After removal of 1 base from V and 5 bases from J, the junction contained 3 bases not matched to a gene. The CDR3 has 14 amino acids. Germline V gene lookup returns CDR1 LNHDA and CDR2 SQIVND (reference sequence).

This clone has just one count. The chain uses TRBV7-2 and TRBJ2-3, with D possibly called TRBD1 or TRBD2 (5 bases each). The germline V gene encodes CDR1 SGHTA and CDR2 FQGNSA. V was pared by 1 base and J by 1 base, with 12 bases between. The CDR3 covers 16 residues. The CDR3 here is CASSLGGRRRTDTQYF. In DNA form, the CDR3 reads TGTGCCAGCAGCTTAGGGGGACGAAGGCGCACAGATACGCAGTATTTT.

Concerning this clone: This specimen includes other DNA sequences encoding the same CDR3. J is TRBJ1-5 and V is TRBV30; D uncertain. V dropped 1 base and J dropped 0 bases, with 4 bases sitting between them. Germline CDR1 and CDR2: GTSNPN and SVGIG (reference sequence). This CDR3 is built from 13 residues. The CDR3 sequence is CAWSGNSNQPQHF. The CDR3 region has the DNA TGTGCCTGGAGTGGGAATAGCAATCAGCCCCAGCATTTT.